This T cell receptor beta chain is drawn from a study of blood T cells in healthy people across ages. Notes on the study in general: Researchers said unsorted PBMCs prevented a conclusive naive versus antigen-experienced comparison.

Total RNA, at least 5.5 micrograms per sample, came from PBMCs. The authors ran a second PCR of about 7 to 12 cycles using a sample-barcoded 5' primer and a J-beta primer mix. TCRdb re-derived calls from the 5' RACE reads in MiXCR, one entry per CDR3 protein. The data show approximately 810,000 distinct CDR3 sequences, around 34% seen once. On this clonotype: Its antigen is not known.

Germline CDR1 and CDR2: KGHSH and LQKENI. The CDR3 is 15 amino acids. The ends lost 3 bases at V and 2 bases at J; junction bases unmatched: 5. This chain joins TRBV18 and TRBJ2-3; 7 bases align to TRBD2. The clonotype originates from a man younger than 35 in good health. Material: blood. The CDR3 DNA reads as TGTGCCAGCTCACCCCTCGGGGGGACCACAGATACGCAGTATTTT. Translation gives CASSPLGGTTDTQYF.